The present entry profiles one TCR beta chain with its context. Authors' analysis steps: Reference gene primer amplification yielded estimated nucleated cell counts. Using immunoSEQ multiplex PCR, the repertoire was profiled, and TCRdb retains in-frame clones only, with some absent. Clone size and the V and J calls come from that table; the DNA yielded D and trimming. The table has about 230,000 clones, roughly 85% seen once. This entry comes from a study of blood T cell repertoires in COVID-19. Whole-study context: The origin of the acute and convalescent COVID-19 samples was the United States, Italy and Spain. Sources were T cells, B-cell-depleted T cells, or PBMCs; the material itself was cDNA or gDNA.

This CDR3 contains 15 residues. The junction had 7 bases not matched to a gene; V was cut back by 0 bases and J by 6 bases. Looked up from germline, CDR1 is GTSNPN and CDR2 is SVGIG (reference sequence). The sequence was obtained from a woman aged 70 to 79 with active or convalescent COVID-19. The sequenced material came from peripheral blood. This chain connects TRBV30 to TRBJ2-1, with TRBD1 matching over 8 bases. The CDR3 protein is CAWSVQGQAVNEQFF. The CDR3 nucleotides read TGTGCCTGGAGTGTACAGGGACAGGCCGTCAATGAGCAGTTCTTC.